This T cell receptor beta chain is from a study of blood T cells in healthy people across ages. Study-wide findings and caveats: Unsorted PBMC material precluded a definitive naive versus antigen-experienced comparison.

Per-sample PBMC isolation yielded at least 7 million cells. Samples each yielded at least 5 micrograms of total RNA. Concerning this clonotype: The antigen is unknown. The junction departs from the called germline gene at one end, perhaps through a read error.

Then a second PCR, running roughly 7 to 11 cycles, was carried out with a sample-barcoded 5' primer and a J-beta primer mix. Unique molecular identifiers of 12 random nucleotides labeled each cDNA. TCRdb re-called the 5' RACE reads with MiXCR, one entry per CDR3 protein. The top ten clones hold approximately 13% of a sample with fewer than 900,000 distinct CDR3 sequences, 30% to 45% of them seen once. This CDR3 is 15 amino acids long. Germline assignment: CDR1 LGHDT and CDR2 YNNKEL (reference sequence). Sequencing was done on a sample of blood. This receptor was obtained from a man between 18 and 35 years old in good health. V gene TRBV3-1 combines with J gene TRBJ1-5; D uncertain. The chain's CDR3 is CASGQDWREGQPQHF. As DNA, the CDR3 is TGTGCCAGCGGCCAAGATTGGAGGGAGGGACAGCCCCAGCATTTT.